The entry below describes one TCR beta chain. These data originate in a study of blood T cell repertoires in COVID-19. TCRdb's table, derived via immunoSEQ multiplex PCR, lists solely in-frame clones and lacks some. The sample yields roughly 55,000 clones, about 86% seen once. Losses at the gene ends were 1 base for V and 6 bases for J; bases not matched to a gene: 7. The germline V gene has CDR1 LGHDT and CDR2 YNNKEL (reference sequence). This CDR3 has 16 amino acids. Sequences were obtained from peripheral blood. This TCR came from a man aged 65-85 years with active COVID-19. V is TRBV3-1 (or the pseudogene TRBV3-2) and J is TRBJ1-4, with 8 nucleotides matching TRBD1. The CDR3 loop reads CASSQVGGTGYEKLFF. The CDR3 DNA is TGTGCCAGCAGCCAAGTTGGAGGGACAGGATATGAAAAACTGTTTTTT.